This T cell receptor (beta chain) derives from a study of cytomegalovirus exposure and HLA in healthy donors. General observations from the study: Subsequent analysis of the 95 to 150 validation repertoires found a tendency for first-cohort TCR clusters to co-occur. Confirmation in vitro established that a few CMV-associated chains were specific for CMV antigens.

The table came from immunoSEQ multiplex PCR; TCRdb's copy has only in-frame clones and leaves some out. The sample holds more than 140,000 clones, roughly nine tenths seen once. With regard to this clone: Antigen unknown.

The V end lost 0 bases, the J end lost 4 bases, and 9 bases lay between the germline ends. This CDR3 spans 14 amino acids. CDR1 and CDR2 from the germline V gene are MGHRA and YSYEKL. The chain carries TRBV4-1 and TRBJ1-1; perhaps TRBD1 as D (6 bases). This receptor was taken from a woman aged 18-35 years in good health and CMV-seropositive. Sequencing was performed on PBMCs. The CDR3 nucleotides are TGCGCCAGCAGCCAAGAGCAGGGGCTCACTGAAGCTTTCTTT. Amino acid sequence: CASSQEQGLTEAFF.